Listed below are T cell receptor beta chains from one sample, sequenced in a study of blood T cells in healthy people across ages. TCRdb passed the 5' RACE reads through MiXCR, listing each CDR3 protein once. The sample yields 590,000 or so distinct CDR3 sequences, roughly 30% seen once. Sequences were obtained from blood. Source of these receptors: a woman over 75 in good health. Each CDR3 is given with its conserved first and last residue. The D gene is left open where the match is weak. Only some rows state a clone size, as once, few, many or a class for expanded clones.

v_gene,abundance,d_gene,j_gene,CDR3nt,CDR3aa
TRBV27,-,-,TRBJ2-6,TGTGCCAACAGTCGCGGGGACGGGACTGGGGCCAACGTCCTGACTTTC,CANSRGDGTGANVLTF
TRBV6-4,many,-,TRBJ2-3,TGTGCCAGCAGTGACTCAATTGGGGTTGATACGCAGTATTTT,CASSDSIGVDTQYF
TRBV5-1,many,-,TRBJ2-5,TGCGCCAGCAGCTTGGAGGGGGGACAGACCCAGTACTTC,CASSLEGGQTQYF
TRBV9,-,-,TRBJ2-5,TGTGCCAGCAGCGTAGCCCCGGGTGGCCTCTCCTACAATGAGCAGTACTTC,CASSVAPGGLSYNEQYF
TRBV7-2,-,TRBD2,TRBJ2-3,TGTGCCAGCAGCTGGACTAGCGCCCGAGATACGCAGTATTTT,CASSWTSARDTQYF
TRBV4-1,many,TRBD2,TRBJ2-5,TGCGCCAGCAGCCAAGATGCTAGCGGGGGGGGGACCCAGTACTTC,CASSQDASGGGTQYF
TRBV6-1,-,-,TRBJ1-2,TGTGCCGGCAGCTCAGTTGGACAGCTCTGTGGCTACACCTTC,CAGSSVGQLCGYTF
TRBV2,many,-,TRBJ2-1,TGTGCCAGCAGTGAAACATCTACTAATGAGCAGTTCTTC,CASSETSTNEQFF
TRBV14,-,-,TRBJ2-7,TGTGCCAGCAGCCAAGATCCGGGGGCCGGGTCGGCCCAGTACTTC,CASSQDPGAGSAQYF
TRBV4-3,many,-,TRBJ1-2,TGCGCCAGCAGCCAAGATCTGGACAGAGGGTATGGCTACACCTTC,CASSQDLDRGYGYTF
TRBV6-1,-,-,TRBJ1-4,TGTGCCAGCAAATATCAGGGTCGGGAAAAACTGTTTTTT,CASKYQGREKLFF
TRBV12-3/TRBV12-4,-,-,TRBJ1-1,TGTGCCAGCAGGTTAGTACAGGGCAACACTGAAGCTTTCTTT,CASRLVQGNTEAFF
TRBV6-6,-,-,TRBJ2-3,TGTGCCAGCAGTTACGGGCAAAACTCAGATACGCAGTATTTT,CASSYGQNSDTQYF
TRBV2,few,TRBD2,TRBJ2-5,TGTGCCAGTCAGCGGGGGGGCGCGTACCAAGAGACCCAGTACTTC,CASQRGGAYQETQYF
TRBV3-1,many,-,TRBJ2-1,TGTGCCAGCAGCCTCCAACCAAGCTCCTACAATGAGCAGTTCTTC,CASSLQPSSYNEQFF
TRBV7-9,few,-,TRBJ2-2,TGTGCCAGCAGCTTAGCGGAAGGCGGGGAGCTGTTTTTT,CASSLAEGGELFF
TRBV6-6,-,-,TRBJ1-2,TGTGCCAGCAGTTACTCGAGTAGGGAATCGGATGGCTACACCTTC,CASSYSSRESDGYTF
TRBV18,few,-,TRBJ1-1,TGTGCCAGCTCAAAACAGGGTAAGGGCACTGAAGCTTTCTTT,CASSKQGKGTEAFF
TRBV13,-,TRBD2,TRBJ2-1,TGTGCCAGCAGCCCCCTTAGCGGGGCCTCGATCCGGAATGAGCAGTTCTTC,CASSPLSGASIRNEQFF
TRBV27,-,-,TRBJ1-1,TGTGCCAGCAGTTCGGGCCGGGACCGGCATGCTTTCTTT,CASSSGRDRHAFF
TRBV29-1,many,-,TRBJ2-3,TGCAGCGCTGTAAAGGGGTTAGATACGCAGTATTTT,CSAVKGLDTQYF
TRBV29-1,many,-,TRBJ2-3,TGCAGCGTCTATTTTGTAGATACGCAGTATTTT,CSVYFVDTQYF
TRBV12-5,many,-,TRBJ2-3,TGTGCTAGTGGTTTACCTCGCCGGAGGATTACGCAGTATTTT,CASGLPRRRITQYF
TRBV4-2,-,-,TRBJ1-1,TGTGCCAGCAGCCAAGGGCGAGGAGTCAACACTGAAGCTTTCTTT,CASSQGRGVNTEAFF
TRBV20-1,-,TRBD1,TRBJ1-2,TGCAGTGCACAAAGCACAGGGGGCTATGGCTACACCTTC,CSAQSTGGYGYTF
TRBV6-6,-,TRBD1,TRBJ1-5,TGTGCCAGCAGTTACTGGGACAGGGACGATCAGCCCCAGCATTTT,CASSYWDRDDQPQHF
TRBV20-1,medium-sized,TRBD2,TRBJ2-3,TGCAGTGCTAGAGATCCCACTAGCGGGACTAGCACAGATACGCAGTATTTT,CSARDPTSGTSTDTQYF
TRBV7-2,-,TRBD1,TRBJ1-2,TGTGCCAGCCGCCGGGACAGGGTAAACTATGGCTACACCTTC,CASRRDRVNYGYTF
TRBV20-1,-,-,TRBJ1-2,TGCAGTGCTAGCTCTGACAGCCACTATGGCTACACCTTC,CSASSDSHYGYTF
TRBV5-8,-,-,TRBJ1-1,TGTGTCAGCTCCTCAGGGTTGAGGAACACTGAAGCTTTCTTT,CVSSSGLRNTEAFF
TRBV11-3,-,TRBD1,TRBJ2-1,TGTGCCAGCAGCCCACAGGGGTTTGAGCAGTTCTTC,CASSPQGFEQFF
TRBV7-2,-,TRBD2,TRBJ2-1,TGTGTCAGCAGCCCAGAGGTGCGGGGGGGAACCTCCTACAATGAGCAGGTCTTC,CVSSPEVRGGTSYNEQVF